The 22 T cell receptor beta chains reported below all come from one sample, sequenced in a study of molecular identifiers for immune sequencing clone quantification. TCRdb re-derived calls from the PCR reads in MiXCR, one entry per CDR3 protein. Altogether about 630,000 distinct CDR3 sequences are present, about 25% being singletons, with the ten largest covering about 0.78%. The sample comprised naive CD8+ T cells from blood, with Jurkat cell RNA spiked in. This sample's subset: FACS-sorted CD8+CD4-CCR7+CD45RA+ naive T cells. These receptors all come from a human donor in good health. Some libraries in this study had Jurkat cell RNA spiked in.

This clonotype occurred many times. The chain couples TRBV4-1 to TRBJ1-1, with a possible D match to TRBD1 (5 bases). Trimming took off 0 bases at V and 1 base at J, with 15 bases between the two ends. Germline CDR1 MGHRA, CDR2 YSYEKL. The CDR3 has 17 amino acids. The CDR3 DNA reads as TGCGCCAGCAGCCAAGATGGCGCAGGGAGATCGAACACTGAAGCTTTCTTT. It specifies CASSQDGAGRSNTEAFF.

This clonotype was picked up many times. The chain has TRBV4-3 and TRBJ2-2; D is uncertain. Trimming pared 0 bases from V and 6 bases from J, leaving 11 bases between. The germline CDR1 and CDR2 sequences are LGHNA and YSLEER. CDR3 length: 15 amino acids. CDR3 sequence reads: CASSQDLSGSGELFF. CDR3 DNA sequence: TGCGCCAGCAGCCAAGATTTGTCCGGGTCCGGGGAGCTGTTTTTT.

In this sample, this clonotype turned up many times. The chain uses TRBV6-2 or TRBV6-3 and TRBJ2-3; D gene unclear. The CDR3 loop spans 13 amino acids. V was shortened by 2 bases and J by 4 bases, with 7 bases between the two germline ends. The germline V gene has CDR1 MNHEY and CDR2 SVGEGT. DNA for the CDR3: TGTGCCAGCAGTTACCGTTTTCCAGATACGCAGTATTTT. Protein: CASSYRFPDTQYF.

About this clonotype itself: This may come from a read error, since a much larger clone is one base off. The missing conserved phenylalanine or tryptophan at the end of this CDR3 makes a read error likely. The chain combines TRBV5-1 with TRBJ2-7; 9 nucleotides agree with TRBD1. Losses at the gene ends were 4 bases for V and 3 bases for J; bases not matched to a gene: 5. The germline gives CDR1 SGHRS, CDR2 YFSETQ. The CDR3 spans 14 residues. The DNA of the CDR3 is TGCGCCAGCAGCCTTGGACAGGGGTTCTACGAGCAGTACCTC. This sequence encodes CASSLGQGFYEQYL.

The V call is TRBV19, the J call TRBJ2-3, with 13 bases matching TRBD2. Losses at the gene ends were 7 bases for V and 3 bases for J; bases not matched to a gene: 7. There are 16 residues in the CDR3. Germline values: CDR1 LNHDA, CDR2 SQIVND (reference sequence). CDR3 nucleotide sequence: TGTGCCAGTACCCCACTAGCGGGAGGGCCGACAGATACGCAGTATTTT. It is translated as CASTPLAGGPTDTQYF.

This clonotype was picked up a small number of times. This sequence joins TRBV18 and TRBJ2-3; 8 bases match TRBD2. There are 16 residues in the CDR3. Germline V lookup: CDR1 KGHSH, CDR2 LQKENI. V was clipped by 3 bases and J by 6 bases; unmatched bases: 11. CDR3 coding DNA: TGTGCCAGCTCACCCAGGACGGGGGGGCGCGATGATACGCAGTATTTT. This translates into CASSPRTGGRDDTQYF.

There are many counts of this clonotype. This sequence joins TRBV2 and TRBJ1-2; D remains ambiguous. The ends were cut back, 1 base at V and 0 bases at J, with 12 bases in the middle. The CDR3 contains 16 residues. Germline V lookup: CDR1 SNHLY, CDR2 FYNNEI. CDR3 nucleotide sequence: TGTGCCAGCAGTGAAGGTTTTCAGGCCCCTAACTATGGCTACACCTTC. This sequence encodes CASSEGFQAPNYGYTF.

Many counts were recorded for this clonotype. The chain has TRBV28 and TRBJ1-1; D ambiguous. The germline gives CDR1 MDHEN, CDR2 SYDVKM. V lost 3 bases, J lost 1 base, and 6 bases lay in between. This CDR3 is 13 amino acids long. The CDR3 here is CASSLNGNTEAFF. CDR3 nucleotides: TGTGCCAGCAGTTTGAACGGGAACACTGAAGCTTTCTTT.

DNA for the CDR3: TGTGCCAGCAGCTTACAACCGGCAGGTTTTTTCTCTGAAGCTTTCTTT. It codes for CASSLQPAGFFSEAFF. This rearrangement joins TRBV7-9 to TRBJ1-1; D gene uncertain. CDR3 size: 16 residues. V lost 2 bases and J 6 bases, leaving 19 bases between the germline ends. Per germline, CDR1 SEHNR and CDR2 FQNEAQ (reference sequence).

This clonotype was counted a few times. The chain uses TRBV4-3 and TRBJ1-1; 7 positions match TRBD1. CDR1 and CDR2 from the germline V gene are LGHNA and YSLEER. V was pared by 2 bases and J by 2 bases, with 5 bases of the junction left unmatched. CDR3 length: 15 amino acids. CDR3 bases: TGCGCCAGCAGCCAACAGGGGGATTTTAACACTGAAGCTTTCTTT. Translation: CASSQQGDFNTEAFF.

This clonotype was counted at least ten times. The CDR3 DNA sequence: TGTGCCAGCAGTTACGCCCCCCCGGAGACTAGCGAGTTTGAGCAGTTCTTC. It encodes CASSYAPPETSEFEQFF. The rearrangement links TRBV6-2 or TRBV6-3 to TRBJ2-1; TRBD2 matches 8 bases. V lost 2 bases to trimming and J lost 9 bases; unmatched junction nucleotides: 15. This CDR3 is built from 17 residues. Germline loops: CDR1 MNHEY, CDR2 SVGEGT.

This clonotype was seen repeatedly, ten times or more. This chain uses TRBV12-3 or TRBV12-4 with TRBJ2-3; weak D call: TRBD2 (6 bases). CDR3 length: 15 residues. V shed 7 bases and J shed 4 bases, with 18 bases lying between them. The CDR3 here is CASTSRRADSDTQYF. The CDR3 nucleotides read TGTGCCAGCACTTCAAGGAGGGCAGACTCAGATACGCAGTATTTT.

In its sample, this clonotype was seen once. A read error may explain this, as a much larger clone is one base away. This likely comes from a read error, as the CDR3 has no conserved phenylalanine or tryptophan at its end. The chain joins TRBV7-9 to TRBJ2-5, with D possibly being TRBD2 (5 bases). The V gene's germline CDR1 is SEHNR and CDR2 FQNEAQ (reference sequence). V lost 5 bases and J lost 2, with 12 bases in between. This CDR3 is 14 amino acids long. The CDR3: CASSPRGFQETQYS. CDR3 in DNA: TGTGCCAGCAGCCCACGGGGTTTTCAAGAGACCCAGTACTCC.

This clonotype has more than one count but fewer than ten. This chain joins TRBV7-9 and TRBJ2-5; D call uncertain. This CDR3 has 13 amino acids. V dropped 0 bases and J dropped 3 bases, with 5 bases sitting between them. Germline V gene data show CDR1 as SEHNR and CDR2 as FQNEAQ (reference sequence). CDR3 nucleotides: TGTGCCAGCAGCTTAGCGGATAAAGAGACCCAGTACTTC. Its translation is CASSLADKETQYF.

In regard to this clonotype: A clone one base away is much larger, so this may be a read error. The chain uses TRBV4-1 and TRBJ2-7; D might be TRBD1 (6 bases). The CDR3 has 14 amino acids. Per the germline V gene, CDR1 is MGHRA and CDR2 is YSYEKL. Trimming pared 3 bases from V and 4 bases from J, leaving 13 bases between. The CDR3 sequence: CASSHRDTKYEQYF. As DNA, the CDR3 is TGCGCCAGCAGCCACAGGGACACGAAATACGAGCAGTACTTC.

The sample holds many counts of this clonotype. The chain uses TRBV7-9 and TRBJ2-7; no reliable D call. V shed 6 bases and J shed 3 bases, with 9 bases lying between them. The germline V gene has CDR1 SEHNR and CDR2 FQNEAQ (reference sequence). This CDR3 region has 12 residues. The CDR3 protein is CASRGSSYEQYF. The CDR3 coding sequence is TGTGCCAGCAGGGGAAGCAGCTACGAGCAGTACTTC.

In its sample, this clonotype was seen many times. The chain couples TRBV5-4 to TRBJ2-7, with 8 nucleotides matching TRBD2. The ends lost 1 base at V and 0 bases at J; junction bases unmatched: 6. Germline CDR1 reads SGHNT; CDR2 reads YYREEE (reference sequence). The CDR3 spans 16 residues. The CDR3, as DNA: TGTGCCAGCAGCTTGCCTAGCGGGTACCTCTCCTACGAGCAGTACTTC. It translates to CASSLPSGYLSYEQYF.

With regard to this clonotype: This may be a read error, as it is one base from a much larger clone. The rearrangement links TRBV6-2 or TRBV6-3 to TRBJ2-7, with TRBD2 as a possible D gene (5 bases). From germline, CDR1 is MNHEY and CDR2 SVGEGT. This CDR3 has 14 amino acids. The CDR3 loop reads CASSYSGVPYVQYF. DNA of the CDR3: TGTGCCAGCAGTTACTCCGGGGTGCCATACGTGCAGTACTTC.

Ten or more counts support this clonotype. CDR3 nucleotides: TGTGCCAGCAGCTCCGGGACAACCACCCCGCCCCAGCATTTT. Translated, it gives CASSSGTTTPPQHF. The V and J genes are TRBV6-6 and TRBJ1-5, with D perhaps matching TRBD1 (6 bases). Germline-derived CDR1 and CDR2 are MNHNY and SVGAGI (reference sequence). This CDR3 has 14 residues. V lost 6 bases and J 9 bases, leaving 18 bases between the germline ends.

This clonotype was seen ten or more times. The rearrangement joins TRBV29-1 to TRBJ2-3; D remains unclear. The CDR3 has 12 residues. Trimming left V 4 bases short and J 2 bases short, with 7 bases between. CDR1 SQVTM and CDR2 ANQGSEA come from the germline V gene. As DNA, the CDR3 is TGCAGCGTTGTTGCGGCCACAGATACGCAGTATTTT. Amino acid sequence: CSVVAATDTQYF.

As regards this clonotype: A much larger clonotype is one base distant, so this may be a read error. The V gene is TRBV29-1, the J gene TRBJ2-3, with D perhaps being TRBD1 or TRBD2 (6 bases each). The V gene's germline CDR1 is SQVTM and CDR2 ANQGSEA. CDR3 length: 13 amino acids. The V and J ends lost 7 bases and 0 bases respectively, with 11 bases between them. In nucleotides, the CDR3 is TGCAGCGAAACAGGGACTAGCACAGATACGCAGTATTTT. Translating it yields CSETGTSTDTQYF.

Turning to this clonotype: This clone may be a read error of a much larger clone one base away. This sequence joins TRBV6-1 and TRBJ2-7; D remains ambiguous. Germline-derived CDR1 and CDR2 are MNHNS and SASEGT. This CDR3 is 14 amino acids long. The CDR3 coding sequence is TGTGCCATTAACGGGCCAGGAGCCCCCTACGAGCGGTACTTC. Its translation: CAINGPGAPYERYF.